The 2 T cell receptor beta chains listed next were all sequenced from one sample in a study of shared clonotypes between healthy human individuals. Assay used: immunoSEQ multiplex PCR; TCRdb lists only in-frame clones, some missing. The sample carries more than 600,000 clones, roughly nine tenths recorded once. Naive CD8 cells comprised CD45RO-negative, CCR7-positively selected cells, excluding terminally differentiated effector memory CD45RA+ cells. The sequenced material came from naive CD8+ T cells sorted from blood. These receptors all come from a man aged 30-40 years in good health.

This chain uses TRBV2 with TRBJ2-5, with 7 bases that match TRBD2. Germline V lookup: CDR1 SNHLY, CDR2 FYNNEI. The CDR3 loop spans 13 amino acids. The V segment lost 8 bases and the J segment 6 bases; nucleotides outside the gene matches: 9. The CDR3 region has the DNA TGTGCCAGCCCGGGGGAGGGTTGGAAGACCCAGTACTTC. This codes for CASPGEGWKTQYF.

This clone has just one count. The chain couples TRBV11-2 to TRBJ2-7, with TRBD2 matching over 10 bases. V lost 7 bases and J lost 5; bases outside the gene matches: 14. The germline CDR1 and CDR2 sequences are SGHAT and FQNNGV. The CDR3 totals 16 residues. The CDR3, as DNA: TGTGCCAGCACCCCAGGTACTAGCGGGATGATGAACGAGCAGTACTTC. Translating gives CASTPGTSGMMNEQYF.